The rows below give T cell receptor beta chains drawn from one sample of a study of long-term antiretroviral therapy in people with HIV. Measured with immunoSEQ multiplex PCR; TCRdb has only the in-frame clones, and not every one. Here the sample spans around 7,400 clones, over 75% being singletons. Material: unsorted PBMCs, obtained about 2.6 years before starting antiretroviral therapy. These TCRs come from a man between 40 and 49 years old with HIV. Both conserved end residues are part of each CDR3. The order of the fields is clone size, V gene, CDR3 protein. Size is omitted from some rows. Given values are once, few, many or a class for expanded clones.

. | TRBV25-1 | CASSDPSTVRSPLHF
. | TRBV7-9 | CASSLAISNQPQHF
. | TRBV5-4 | CASSLYGDNQPQHF
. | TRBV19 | CASSIGGSGANVLTF
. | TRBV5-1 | CASSLGAGDSPLHF
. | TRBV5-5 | CASSGQGPYEQYF
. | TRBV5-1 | CASSRRDAYEQYF
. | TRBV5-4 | CASSLGGQGLRGYTF
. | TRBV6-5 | CASSYVRGQNTEAFF
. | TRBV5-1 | CASSLGASTTPDTQYF
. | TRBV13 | CASSIDGQGVNEQFF
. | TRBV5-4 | CASSGLAGGHTGELFF
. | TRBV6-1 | CASSALRKEYTGELFF
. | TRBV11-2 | CASRGQGYEQYF
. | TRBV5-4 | CASRVAGGPYEQYF
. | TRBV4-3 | CASSQDRNQPQHF
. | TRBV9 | CASSPRQAVSYGYTF
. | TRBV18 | CASSPDRHEKLFF
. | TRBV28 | CASSLQGANVLTF
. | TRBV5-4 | CASSLVEGAVYGYTF
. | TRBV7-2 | CASSLKRDNSPLHF
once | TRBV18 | CASSPPLAGGPGEQFF
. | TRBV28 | CASSLPPTEQQYF
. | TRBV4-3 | CASSQGMNTEAFF
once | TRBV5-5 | CASSLRGQPGSYEQYF
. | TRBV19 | CASSIPTGGAGELFF
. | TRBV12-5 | CASGFRFNQGSGYTF
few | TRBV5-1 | CASLGQGATEAFF
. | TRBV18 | CASSPLSIQNTGELFF
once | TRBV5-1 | CASSLVEGLNTEAFF
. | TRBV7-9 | CASSPHRDRGSYEQYF
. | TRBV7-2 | CASSLAGTLDEQYF
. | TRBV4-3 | CASSHERGANVLTF
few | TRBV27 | CASSLEPGQPYGYTF
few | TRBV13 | CASSSDRAVRYF
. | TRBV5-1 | CASNSSPRQGGGGTTIYF
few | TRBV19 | CASSIVYHQTRPYEQYF
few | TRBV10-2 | CASSDLNSGYEQYF
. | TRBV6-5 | CASNQGLNTEAFF
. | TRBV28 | CASSLYETNEKLFF
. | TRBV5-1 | CASSLAGTSHDPNYGYTF
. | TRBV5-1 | CASNALSGGRTNTQYF
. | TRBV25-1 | CASSDPGTGRYGYTF
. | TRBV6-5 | CASSRQMVQETQYF
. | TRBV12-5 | CASGPGQGFEAFF
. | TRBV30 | CAWSTGQAYEQYF
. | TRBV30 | CAWKGNANEKLFF